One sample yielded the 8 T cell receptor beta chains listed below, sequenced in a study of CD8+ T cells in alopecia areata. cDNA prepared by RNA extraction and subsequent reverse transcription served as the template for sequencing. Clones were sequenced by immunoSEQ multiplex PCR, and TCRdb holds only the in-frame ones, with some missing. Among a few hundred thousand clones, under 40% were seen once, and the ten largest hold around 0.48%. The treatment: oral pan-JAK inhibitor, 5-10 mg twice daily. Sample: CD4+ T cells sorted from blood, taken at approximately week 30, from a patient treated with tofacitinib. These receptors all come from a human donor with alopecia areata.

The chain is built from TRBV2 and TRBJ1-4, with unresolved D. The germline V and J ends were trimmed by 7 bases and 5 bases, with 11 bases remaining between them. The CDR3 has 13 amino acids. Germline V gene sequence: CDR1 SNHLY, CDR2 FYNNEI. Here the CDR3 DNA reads TGTGCCAGCAACGGATGGCGAAATGAAAAACTGTTTTTT. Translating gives CASNGWRNEKLFF.

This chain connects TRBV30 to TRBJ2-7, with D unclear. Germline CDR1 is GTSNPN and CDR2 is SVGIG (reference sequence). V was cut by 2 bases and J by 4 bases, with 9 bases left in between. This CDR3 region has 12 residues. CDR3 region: CAWSFDLYEQYF. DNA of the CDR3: TGTGCCTGGAGTTTTGATCTATACGAGCAGTACTTC.

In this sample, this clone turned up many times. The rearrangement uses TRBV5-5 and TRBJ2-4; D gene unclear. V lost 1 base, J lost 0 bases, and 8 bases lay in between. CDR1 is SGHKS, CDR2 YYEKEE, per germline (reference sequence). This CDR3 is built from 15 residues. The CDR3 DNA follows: TGTGCCAGCAGCTTGAGTAGCTCAGCCAAAAACATTCAGTACTTC. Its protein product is CASSLSSSAKNIQYF.

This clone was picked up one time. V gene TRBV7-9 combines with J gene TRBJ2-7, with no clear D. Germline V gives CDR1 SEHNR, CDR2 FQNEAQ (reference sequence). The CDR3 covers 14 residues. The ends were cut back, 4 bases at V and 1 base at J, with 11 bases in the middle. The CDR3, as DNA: TGTGCCAGCAGCTCCTCAACACGTTCCTACGAGCAGTACTTC. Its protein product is CASSSSTRSYEQYF.

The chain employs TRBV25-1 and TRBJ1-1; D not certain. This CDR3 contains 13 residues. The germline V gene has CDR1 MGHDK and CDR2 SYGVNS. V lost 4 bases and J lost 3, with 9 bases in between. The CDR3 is CASSARQYTEAFF. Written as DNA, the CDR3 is TGTGCCAGCAGTGCCCGGCAGTACACTGAAGCTTTCTTT.

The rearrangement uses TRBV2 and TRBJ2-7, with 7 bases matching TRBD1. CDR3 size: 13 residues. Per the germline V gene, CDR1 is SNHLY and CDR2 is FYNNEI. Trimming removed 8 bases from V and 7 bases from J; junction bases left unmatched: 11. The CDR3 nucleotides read TGTGCCAGCGCCGGGACCACGGACAGGGAGCAGTACTTC. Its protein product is CASAGTTDREQYF. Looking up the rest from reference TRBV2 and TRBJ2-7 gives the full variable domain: EPEVTQTPSHQVTQMGQEVILRCVPISNHLYFYWYRQILGQKVEFLVSFYNNEISEKSEIFDDQFSVERPDGSNFTLKIRSTKLEDSAMYFCASAGTTDREQYFGPGTRLTVT.

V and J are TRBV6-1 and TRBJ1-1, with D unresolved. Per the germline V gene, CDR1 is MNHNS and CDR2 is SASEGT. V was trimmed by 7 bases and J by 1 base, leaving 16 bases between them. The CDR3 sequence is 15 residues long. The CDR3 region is CASTSGRSGNTEAFF. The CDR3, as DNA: TGTGCCAGCACCAGCGGGCGGTCGGGGAACACTGAAGCTTTCTTT.

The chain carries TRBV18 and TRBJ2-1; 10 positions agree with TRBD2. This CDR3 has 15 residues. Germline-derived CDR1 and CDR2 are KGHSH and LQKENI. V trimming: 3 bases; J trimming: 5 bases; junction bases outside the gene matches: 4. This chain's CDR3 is CASSPSGGAHNEQFF. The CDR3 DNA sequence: TGTGCCAGCTCACCCAGCGGGGGGGCTCACAATGAGCAGTTCTTC.